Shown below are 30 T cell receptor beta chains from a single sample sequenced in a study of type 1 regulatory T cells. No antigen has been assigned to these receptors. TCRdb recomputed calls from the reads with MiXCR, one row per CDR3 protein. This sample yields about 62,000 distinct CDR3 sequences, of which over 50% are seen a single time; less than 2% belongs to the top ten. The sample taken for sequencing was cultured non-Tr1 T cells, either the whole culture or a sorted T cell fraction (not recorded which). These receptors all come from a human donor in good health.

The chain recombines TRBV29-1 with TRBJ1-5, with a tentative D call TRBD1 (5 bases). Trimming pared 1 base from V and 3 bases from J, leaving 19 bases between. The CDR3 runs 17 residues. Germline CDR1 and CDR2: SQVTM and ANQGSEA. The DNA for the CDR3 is TGCAGCGTTGAAGGTTACCGGCAACAGGTCTTCAATCAGCCCCAGCATTTT. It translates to CSVEGYRQQVFNQPQHF.

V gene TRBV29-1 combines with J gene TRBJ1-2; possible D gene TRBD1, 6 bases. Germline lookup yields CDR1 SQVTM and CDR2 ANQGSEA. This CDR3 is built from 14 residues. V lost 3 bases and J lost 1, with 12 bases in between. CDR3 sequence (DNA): TGCAGCGTTGAGGGGACACCAGATAACTATGGCTACACCTTC. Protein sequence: CSVEGTPDNYGYTF.

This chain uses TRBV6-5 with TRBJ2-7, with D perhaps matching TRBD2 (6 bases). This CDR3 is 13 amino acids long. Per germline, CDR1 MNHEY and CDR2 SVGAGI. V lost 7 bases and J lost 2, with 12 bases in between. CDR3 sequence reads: CASKLAKTYEQYF. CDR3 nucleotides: TGTGCCAGCAAGCTAGCGAAAACCTACGAGCAGTACTTC.

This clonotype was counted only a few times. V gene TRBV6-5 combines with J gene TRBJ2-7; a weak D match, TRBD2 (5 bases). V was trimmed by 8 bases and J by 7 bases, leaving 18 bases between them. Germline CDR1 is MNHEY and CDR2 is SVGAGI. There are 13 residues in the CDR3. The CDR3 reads CASRRGRLGEQYF. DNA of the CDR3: TGTGCCAGCCGCCGGGGAAGGCTCGGGGAGCAGTACTTC.

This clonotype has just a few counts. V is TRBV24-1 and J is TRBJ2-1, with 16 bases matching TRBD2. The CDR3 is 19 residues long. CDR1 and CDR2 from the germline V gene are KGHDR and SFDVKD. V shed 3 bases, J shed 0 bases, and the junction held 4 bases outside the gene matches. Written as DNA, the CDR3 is TGTGCCACCAGTGATCCGGGACTAGCGGGAGGGCCCTCCTACAATGAGCAGTTCTTC. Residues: CATSDPGLAGGPSYNEQFF.

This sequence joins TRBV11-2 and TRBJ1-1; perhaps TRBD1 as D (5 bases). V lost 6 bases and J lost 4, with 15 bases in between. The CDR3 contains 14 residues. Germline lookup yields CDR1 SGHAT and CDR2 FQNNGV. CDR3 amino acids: CASRGEGRGTEAFF. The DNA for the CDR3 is TGTGCCAGCAGGGGGGAGGGACGGGGCACTGAAGCTTTCTTT.

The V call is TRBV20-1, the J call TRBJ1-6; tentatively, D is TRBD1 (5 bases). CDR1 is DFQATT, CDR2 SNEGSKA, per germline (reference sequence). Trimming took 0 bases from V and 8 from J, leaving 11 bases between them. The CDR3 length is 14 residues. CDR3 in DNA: TGCAGTGCTAGAGAATTAGGGGCCGATTCACCCCTCCACTTT. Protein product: CSARELGADSPLHF.

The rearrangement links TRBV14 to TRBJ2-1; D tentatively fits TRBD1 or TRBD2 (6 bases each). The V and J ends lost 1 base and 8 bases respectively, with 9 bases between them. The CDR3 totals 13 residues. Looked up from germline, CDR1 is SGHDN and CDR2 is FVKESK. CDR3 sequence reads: CASSQVGGYEQFF. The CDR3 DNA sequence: TGTGCCAGCAGCCAAGTAGGGGGGTATGAGCAGTTCTTC.

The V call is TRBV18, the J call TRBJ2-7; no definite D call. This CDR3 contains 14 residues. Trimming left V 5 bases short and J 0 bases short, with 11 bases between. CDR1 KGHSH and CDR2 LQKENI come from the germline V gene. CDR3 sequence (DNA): TGTGCCAGCTCATTCGCCAGAAACTCCTACGAGCAGTACTTC. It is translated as CASSFARNSYEQYF.

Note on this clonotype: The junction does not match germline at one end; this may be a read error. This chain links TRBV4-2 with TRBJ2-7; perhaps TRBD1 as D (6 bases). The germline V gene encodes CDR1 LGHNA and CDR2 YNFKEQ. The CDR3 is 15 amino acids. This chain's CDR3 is CASSQVWDTVYGQYF. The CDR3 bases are TGTGCCAGCAGCCAAGTCTGGGACACGGTCTACGGGCAGTACTTC.

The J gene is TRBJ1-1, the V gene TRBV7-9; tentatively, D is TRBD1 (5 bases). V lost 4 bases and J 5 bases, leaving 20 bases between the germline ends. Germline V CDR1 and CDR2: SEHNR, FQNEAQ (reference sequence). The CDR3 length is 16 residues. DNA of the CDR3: TGTGCCAGCAGCTCCCGATCTGGCAGGGTAGGAACTGAAGCTTTCTTT. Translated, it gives CASSSRSGRVGTEAFF.

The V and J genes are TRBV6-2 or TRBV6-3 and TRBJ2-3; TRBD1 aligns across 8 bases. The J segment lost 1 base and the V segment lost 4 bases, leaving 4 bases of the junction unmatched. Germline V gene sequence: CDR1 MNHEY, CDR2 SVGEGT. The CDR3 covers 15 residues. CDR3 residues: CASSWTGLGTDTQYF. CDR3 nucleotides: TGTGCCAGCAGTTGGACAGGGCTTGGCACAGATACGCAGTATTTT.

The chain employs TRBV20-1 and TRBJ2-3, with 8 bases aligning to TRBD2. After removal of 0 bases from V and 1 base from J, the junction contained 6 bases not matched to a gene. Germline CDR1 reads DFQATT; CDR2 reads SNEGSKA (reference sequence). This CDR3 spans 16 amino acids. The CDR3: CSARDRAGGGTDTQYF. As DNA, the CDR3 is TGCAGTGCTAGAGATAGGGCGGGAGGCGGCACAGATACGCAGTATTTT.

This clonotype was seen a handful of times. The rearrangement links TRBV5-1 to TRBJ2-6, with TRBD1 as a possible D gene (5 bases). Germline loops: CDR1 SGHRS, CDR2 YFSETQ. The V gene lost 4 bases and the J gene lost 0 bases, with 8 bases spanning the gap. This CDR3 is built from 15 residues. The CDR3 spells CASSVDSSGANVLTF. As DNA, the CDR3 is TGCGCCAGCAGCGTCGACAGCTCTGGGGCCAACGTCCTGACTTTC.

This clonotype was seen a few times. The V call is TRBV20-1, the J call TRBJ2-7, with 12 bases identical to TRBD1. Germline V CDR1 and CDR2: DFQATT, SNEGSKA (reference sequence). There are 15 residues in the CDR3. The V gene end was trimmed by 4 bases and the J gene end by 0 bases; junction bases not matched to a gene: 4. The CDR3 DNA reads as TGCAGTGCTACAACGGGACAGGGGGCCTCCTACGAGCAGTACTTC. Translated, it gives CSATTGQGASYEQYF.

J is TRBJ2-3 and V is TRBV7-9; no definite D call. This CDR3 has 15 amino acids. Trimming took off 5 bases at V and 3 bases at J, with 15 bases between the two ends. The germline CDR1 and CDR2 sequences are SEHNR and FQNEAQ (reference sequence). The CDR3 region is CASSNARRETDTQYF. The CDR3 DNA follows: TGTGCCAGCAGCAACGCGCGGAGAGAAACAGATACGCAGTATTTT.

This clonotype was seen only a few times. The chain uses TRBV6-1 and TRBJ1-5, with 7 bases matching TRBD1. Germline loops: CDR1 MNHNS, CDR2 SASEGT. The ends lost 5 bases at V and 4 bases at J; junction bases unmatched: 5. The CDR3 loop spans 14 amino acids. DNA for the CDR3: TGTGCCAGCAGTTCTCAGGGGGGGAATCAGCCCCAGCATTTT. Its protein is CASSSQGGNQPQHF.

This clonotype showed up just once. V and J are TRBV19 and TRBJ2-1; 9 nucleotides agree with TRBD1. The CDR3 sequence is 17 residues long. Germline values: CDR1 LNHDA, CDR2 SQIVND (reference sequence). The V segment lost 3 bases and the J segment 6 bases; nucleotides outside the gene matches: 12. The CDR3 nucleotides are TGTGCCAGTAGTATGAGACTCGGGACAGGGAAGGTCAATGAGCAGTTCTTC. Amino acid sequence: CASSMRLGTGKVNEQFF.

CDR3 amino acids: CASSQLWTGNNSPLHF. The CDR3, as DNA: TGTGCCAGCTCACAGCTGTGGACGGGCAATAATTCACCCCTCCACTTT. The chain employs TRBV18 and TRBJ1-6; the D is unclear. The CDR3 consists of 16 residues. The V end was cut by 4 bases, the J end by 5 bases, with 15 bases between. The germline gives CDR1 KGHSH, CDR2 LQKENI.

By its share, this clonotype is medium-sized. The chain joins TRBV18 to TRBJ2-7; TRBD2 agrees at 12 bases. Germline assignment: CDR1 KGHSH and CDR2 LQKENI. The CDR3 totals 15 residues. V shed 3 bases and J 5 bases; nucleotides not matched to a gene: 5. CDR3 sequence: CASSPLAGGPDEQYF. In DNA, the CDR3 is TGTGCCAGCTCACCTCTAGCGGGAGGGCCTGACGAGCAGTACTTC.

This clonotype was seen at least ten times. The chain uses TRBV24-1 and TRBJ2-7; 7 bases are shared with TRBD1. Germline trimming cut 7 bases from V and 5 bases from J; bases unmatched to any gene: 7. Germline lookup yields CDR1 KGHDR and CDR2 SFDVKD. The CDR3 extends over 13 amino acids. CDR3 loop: CATSEGGIHEQYF. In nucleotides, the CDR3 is TGTGCCACCAGCGAAGGGGGCATCCACGAGCAGTACTTC.

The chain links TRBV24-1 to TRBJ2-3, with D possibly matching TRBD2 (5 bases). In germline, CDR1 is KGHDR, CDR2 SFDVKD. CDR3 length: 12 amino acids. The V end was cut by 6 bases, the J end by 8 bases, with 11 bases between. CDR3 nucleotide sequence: TGTGCCACCAGTCCGGGGAGAAGTACGCAGTATTTT. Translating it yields CATSPGRSTQYF.

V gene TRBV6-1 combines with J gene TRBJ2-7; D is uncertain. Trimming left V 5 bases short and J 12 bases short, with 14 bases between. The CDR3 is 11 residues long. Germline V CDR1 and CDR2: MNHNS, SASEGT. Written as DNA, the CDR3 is TGTGCCAGCAGTCCCGGCCTGTGGGGGTACTTC. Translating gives CASSPGLWGYF.

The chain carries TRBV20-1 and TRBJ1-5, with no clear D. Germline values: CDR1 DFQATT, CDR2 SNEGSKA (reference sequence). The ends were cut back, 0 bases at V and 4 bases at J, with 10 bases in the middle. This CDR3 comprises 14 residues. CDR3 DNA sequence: TGCAGTGCTAGAGAAGATGCGGGGAATCAGCCCCAGCATTTT. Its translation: CSAREDAGNQPQHF.

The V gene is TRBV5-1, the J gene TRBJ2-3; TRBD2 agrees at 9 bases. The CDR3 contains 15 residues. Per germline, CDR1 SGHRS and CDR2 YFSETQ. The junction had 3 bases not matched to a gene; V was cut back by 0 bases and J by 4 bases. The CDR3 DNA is TGCGCCAGCAGCTTGGATGGCGGGAGGGCAGATACGCAGTATTTT. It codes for CASSLDGGRADTQYF.

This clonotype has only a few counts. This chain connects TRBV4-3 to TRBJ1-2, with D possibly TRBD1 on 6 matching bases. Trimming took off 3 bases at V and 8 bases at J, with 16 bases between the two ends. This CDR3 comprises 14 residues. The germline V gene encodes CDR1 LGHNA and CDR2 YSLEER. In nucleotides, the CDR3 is TGCGCCAGCAGCCAGCTGGCGGGGGCACAGGGCTACACCTTC. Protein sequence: CASSQLAGAQGYTF.

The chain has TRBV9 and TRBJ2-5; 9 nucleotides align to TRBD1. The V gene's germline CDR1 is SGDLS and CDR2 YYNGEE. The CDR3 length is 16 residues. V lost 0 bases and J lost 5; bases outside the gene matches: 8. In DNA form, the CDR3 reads TGTGCCAGCAGCGTAGGACCGGGACAGGGTCTGGAGACCCAGTACTTC. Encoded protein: CASSVGPGQGLETQYF.

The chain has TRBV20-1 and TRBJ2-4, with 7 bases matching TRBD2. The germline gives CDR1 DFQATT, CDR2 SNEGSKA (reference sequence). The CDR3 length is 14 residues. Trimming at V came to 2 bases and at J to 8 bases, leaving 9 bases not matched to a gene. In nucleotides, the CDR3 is TGCAGTGCTAGACCGGACACGGCGGGGGACATTCAGTACTTC. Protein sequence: CSARPDTAGDIQYF.

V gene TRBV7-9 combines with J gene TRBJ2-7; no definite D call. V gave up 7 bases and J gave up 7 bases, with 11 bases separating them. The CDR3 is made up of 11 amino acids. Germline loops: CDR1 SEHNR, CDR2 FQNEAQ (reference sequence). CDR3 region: CASTPLGEQYF. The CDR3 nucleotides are TGTGCCAGCACCCCTCTCGGGGAGCAGTACTTC.

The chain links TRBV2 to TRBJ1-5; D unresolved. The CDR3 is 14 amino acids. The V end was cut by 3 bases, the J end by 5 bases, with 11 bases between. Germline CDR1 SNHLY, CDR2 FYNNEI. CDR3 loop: CASSDFGRDQPQHF. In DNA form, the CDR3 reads TGTGCCAGCAGTGATTTCGGGAGGGATCAGCCCCAGCATTTT.